This T cell receptor beta chain was profiled in a study of CD8+ T cells in alopecia areata. Study-level results: More clonal than normal scalp was lesional scalp, particularly alopecia totalis/universalis.

V lost 6 bases and J 6 bases, leaving 15 bases between the germline ends. The germline CDR1 and CDR2 sequences are MNHNS and SASEGT. The CDR3 totals 15 residues. Reverse transcribed after extraction, RNA yielded cDNA as the sequencing template. Repertoires were generated with immunoSEQ multiplex PCR, while TCRdb's copy carries only in-frame clones and drops some. The repertoire has 93,000 or so clones, approximately 58% of them found once; the top ten carry around 9%. Remarks on this clone: Its antigen remains unknown.

PBMCs provided sorted CD4+ and CD8+ T cells. The receptor was derived from a human donor in good health. Sequences were obtained from CD4+ T cells sorted from blood. The chain has TRBV6-1 and TRBJ1-6, with D maybe TRBD1 (6 bases). As DNA, the CDR3 is TGTGCCAGCAGCCACGACAGGACGGGTAATTCACCCCTCCACTTT. This gives the protein CASSHDRTGNSPLHF.